Presented here are 10 T cell receptor beta chains from one specimen sequenced in a study of cytomegalovirus exposure and HLA in healthy donors. It was with 60 Vbeta and 13 Jbeta primers that the PCR ran. TCRdb's table, derived via immunoSEQ multiplex PCR, lists solely in-frame clones and lacks some. The top ten clones hold under 2.5% of a sample with some 150,000 clones, less than 80% of them seen once. Material for sequencing was PBMCs. These receptors all come from a man aged 40-49 years in good health and CMV-seronegative.

The V gene is TRBV19, the J gene TRBJ1-4, with D possibly matching TRBD1 (5 bases). V lost 7 bases to trimming and J lost 9 bases, with 15 bases between them. CDR1 LNHDA and CDR2 SQIVND come from the germline V gene (reference sequence). This CDR3 spans 13 amino acids. Here the CDR3 reads CASTQGMGQKLFF. For the CDR3, the DNA is TGTGCCAGTACCCAAGGGATGGGGCAAAAACTGTTTTTT.

The chain combines TRBV4-1 with TRBJ1-1; weak D call: TRBD1 (6 bases). The CDR3 length is 14 residues. The V gene lost 5 bases and the J gene lost 11 bases, with 21 bases spanning the gap. In germline, CDR1 is MGHRA, CDR2 YSYEKL. The CDR3 nucleotides read TGCGCCAGCAGCTCCTACACAGGGTCCAGTAGGGCTTTCTTT. Residues: CASSSYTGSSRAFF.

A single count supports this clone. This chain joins TRBV10-3 and TRBJ2-2, with TRBD1 identical over 8 bases. The V gene end was trimmed by 2 bases and the J gene end by 2 bases; junction bases not matched to a gene: 4. The germline V gene has CDR1 ENHRY and CDR2 SYGVKD. The length of the CDR3 is 16 residues. CDR3 region: CAISEGQGRNTGELFF. The CDR3 coding sequence is TGTGCCATCAGTGAGGGACAGGGCCGAAACACCGGGGAGCTGTTTTTT.

The chain is built from TRBV29-1 and TRBJ2-5, with D possibly matching TRBD2 (6 bases). The DNA end is a closer match to TRBJ2-7, so the J assignment may be wrong. The CDR3 is made up of 14 amino acids. In germline, CDR1 is SQVTM, CDR2 ANQGSEA. The CDR3 spells CSVVGFGGLDEQYF. The CDR3 region has the DNA TGCAGCGTTGTGGGTTTCGGGGGATTGGACGAGCAGTACTTC.

This sequence joins TRBV11-2 and TRBJ2-3; TRBD2 matches 14 bases. Germline CDR1 SGHAT, CDR2 FQNNGV. There are 17 residues in the CDR3. Germline trimming cut 5 bases from V and 2 bases from J; bases unmatched to any gene: 6. The CDR3 DNA sequence: TGTGCCAGCAGCCCAGGGACTAGCGGGAGTTCCACAGATACGCAGTATTTT. Residues: CASSPGTSGSSTDTQYF.

This clone was detected a few times. The junction departs from germline at one end; a sequencing error may be responsible. The chain combines TRBV28 with TRBJ1-1; possibly TRBD1 for D (5 bases). The CDR3 is 12 amino acids. Per the germline V gene, CDR1 is MDHEN and CDR2 is SYDVKM. Here the CDR3 DNA reads TGTGCCAGCAGTTTATCCCGGGGGGACCTAAGTTTT. Translation: CASSLSRGDLSF.

This clone was detected only a few times. The gene calls are TRBV6-5 and TRBJ2-3; D is perhaps TRBD2 (6 bases). This CDR3 is built from 12 residues. The germline V gene encodes CDR1 MNHEY and CDR2 SVGAGI. V shed 5 bases and J shed 8 bases, with 11 bases lying between them. Here the CDR3 DNA reads TGTGCCAGCAGTCGCCGAGCGGGTACGCAGTATTTT. It is translated as CASSRRAGTQYF.

The rearrangement uses TRBV30 and TRBJ1-2; 7 bases are shared with TRBD1. The CDR3 contains 13 residues. Looked up from germline, CDR1 is GTSNPN and CDR2 is SVGIG (reference sequence). The ends lost 1 base at V and 8 bases at J; junction bases unmatched: 7. Here the CDR3 reads CAWSAQGVEGYTF. For the CDR3, the DNA is TGTGCCTGGAGTGCCCAGGGGGTAGAAGGCTACACCTTC.

This clone was recorded a few times. J is TRBJ1-4 and V is TRBV13; 7 bases are shared with TRBD1. The CDR3 sequence is 14 residues long. In germline, CDR1 is PRHDT, CDR2 FYEKMQ (reference sequence). J was trimmed by 5 bases and V by 0 bases; bases with no gene match: 0. CDR3 region: CASSLGTGNEKLFF. Here the CDR3 DNA reads TGTGCCAGCAGCTTAGGGACAGGGAATGAAAAACTGTTTTTT.

V usage is TRBV5-4 and J usage is TRBJ2-7, with TRBD2 identical over 8 bases. The CDR3 extends over 14 amino acids. J was trimmed by 2 bases and V by 10 bases; bases with no gene match: 11. CDR1 and CDR2 (germline): SGHNT, YYREEE (reference sequence). The CDR3 here is CACGGSGGAYEQYF. The CDR3 DNA is TGTGCCTGCGGGGGCTCGGGAGGGGCCTACGAGCAGTACTTC.